What follows are 9 T cell receptor beta chains derived from one specimen sequenced in a study of blood T cells in healthy people across ages. The authors ran a second PCR of roughly 7 to 11 cycles using a sample-barcoded 5' primer and a J-beta primer mix. TCRdb reprocessed the 5' RACE reads with MiXCR, giving one entry per CDR3 protein. This sample has more than 1,400,000 distinct CDR3 sequences, with around 42% found just once. What was sequenced was blood. The source of these receptors is a woman aged 18-30 years in good health.

This clonotype has only a few counts. V and J are TRBV13 and TRBJ1-2; 7 positions match TRBD1. Germline V gives CDR1 PRHDT, CDR2 FYEKMQ (reference sequence). The length of the CDR3 is 14 residues. V dropped 5 bases and J dropped 8; count of bases not matched to a gene: 11. DNA for the CDR3: TGTGCCAGCAGCCCAAACCGGGACAGTCGGGGCTACACCTTC. The encoded protein is CASSPNRDSRGYTF.

V and J are TRBV20-1 and TRBJ2-5, with D hard to call. Looked up from germline, CDR1 is DFQATT and CDR2 is SNEGSKA (reference sequence). This CDR3 contains 14 residues. V lost 0 bases and J lost 1, with 9 bases in between. This chain's CDR3 is CSAREAVRQETQYF. The CDR3 nucleotides are TGCAGTGCTAGAGAGGCGGTGCGCCAAGAGACCCAGTACTTC.

This clonotype was seen a handful of times. The chain recombines TRBV27 with TRBJ2-7; D remains ambiguous. The length of the CDR3 is 15 residues. CDR1 is MNHEY and CDR2 is SMNVEV in the germline V gene (reference sequence). Trimming stripped 7 bases from V and 0 bases from J, with 16 bases between. The CDR3 sequence: CASIGMGRTSYEQYF. As DNA, the CDR3 is TGTGCCAGCATAGGTATGGGTCGTACCTCCTACGAGCAGTACTTC.

The gene calls are TRBV2 and TRBJ1-2, with TRBD1 matching over 10 bases. The ends lost 5 bases at V and 7 bases at J; junction bases unmatched: 10. Germline CDR1 is SNHLY and CDR2 is FYNNEI. CDR3 length equals 15 residues. The CDR3 DNA follows: TGTGCCAGCAGTCTCACCCGGACAGGGGGTAGTGGCTACACCTTC. Translating gives CASSLTRTGGSGYTF.

J is TRBJ2-4 and V is TRBV28; 9 bases are a match to TRBD1. The J call may not be correct, given that the DNA end is closer to TRBJ2-7. In germline, CDR1 is MDHEN, CDR2 SYDVKM. The CDR3 extends over 18 amino acids. CDR3 in DNA: TGTGCCAGCAGTTTATCCCCGGGACAGGGAATTCTTTCCTACGAGCAGTACTTC. Its protein product is CASSLSPGQGILSYEQYF.

This chain connects TRBV11-2 to TRBJ2-1; D is perhaps TRBD2 (5 bases). The CDR3 loop spans 17 amino acids. Germline V gene data show CDR1 as SGHAT and CDR2 as FQNNGV. V gave up 2 bases and J gave up 0 bases, with 14 bases separating them. CDR3 DNA: TGTGCCAGCAGCTTACTTGCTAGCTCGAGCTCCTACAATGAGCAGTTCTTC. Translated: CASSLLASSSSYNEQFF.

This chain joins TRBV28 and TRBJ1-5; no reliable D call. There are 14 residues in the CDR3. Trimming stripped 6 bases from V and 6 bases from J, with 15 bases between. Germline V gene data show CDR1 as MDHEN and CDR2 as SYDVKM. CDR3: CASRTGPLGQPQHF. The CDR3 region has the DNA TGTGCCAGCAGAACTGGACCACTCGGTCAGCCCCAGCATTTT.

The chain carries TRBV25-1 and TRBJ2-1; 10 nucleotides match TRBD2. V lost 4 bases to trimming and J lost 0 bases; unmatched junction nucleotides: 3. The CDR3 loop spans 16 amino acids. CDR1 is MGHDK, CDR2 SYGVNS, per germline. In nucleotides, the CDR3 is TGTGCCAGCAGTGGAGCGGGGGGGAGCTCCTACAATGAGCAGTTCTTC. Its protein product is CASSGAGGSSYNEQFF. Looking up the rest from reference TRBV25-1 and TRBJ2-1 gives the full variable domain: EADIYQTPRYLVIGTGKKITLECSQTMGHDKMYWYQQDPGMELHLIHYSYGVNSTEKGDLSSESTVSRIRTEHFPLTLESARPSHTSQYLCASSGAGGSSYNEQFFGPGTRLTVL.

This chain joins TRBV20-1 and TRBJ2-6; tentative D call: TRBD2 (6 bases). The germline V gene has CDR1 DFQATT and CDR2 SNEGSKA (reference sequence). The length of the CDR3 is 16 residues. V lost 3 bases and J 0 bases, leaving 12 bases between the germline ends. CDR3 DNA: TGCAGTGCTAGTGCGGGGACGCCCTCTGGGGCCAACGTCCTGACTTTC. This encodes CSASAGTPSGANVLTF.